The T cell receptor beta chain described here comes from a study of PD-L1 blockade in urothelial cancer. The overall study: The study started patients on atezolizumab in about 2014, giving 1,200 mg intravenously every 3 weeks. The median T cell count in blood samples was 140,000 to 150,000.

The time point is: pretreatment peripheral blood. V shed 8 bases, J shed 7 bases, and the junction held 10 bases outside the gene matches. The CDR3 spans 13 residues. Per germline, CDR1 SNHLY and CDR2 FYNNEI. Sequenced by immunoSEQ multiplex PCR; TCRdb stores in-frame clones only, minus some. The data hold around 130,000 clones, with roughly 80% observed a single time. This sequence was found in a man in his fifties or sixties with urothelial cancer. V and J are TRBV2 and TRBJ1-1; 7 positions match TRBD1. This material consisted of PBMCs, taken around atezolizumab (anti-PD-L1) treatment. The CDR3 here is CASLPWTGYEAFF. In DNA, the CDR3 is TGTGCCAGCCTCCCCTGGACAGGCTATGAAGCTTTCTTT.